This TCR beta chain was observed in a study of Ad26.COV2.S vaccination and SARS-CoV-2 variants. General study findings and limits: Substantial breadth in spike-specific CD8+ and CD4+ T cell responses was reportedly seen after vaccination. TCR breadth and depth analyses may have underestimated total T cell responses.

As for this clone: Its antigen remains unidentified.

Assay: immunoSEQ multiplex PCR; the TCRdb copy retains only in-frame clones and omits some. Of about 680,000 clones detected, 89% appear once; the ten largest clones hold around 1.5%. As for treatment: around 19 received Ad26.COV2.S at low or high dose, single or two shots; about 5 received placebo; per-sample allocation not given. The samples date from day 63 after the first vaccine or placebo injection. The study used a vaccine consisting of an Ad26 vector that expressed Wuhan-strain SARS-CoV-2 spike. Unmatched junction bases numbered 2, after V lost 6 bases and J lost 5 bases. Germline-derived CDR1 and CDR2 are ENHRY and SYGVKD. The CDR3 spans 14 residues.

Here the sequenced sample was peripheral blood, taken in a trial of Ad26.COV2.S vaccine versus placebo. The sequence derives from a person between 18 and 65 years old who received the Ad26.COV2.S COVID-19 vaccine or a placebo. This chain links TRBV10-3 with TRBJ1-6, with 9 bases aligning to TRBD1. CDR3 protein: CAIRGQGNNSPLHF. For the CDR3, the DNA is TGTGCCATCAGGGGACAGGGAAATAATTCACCCCTCCACTTT.